This T cell receptor (beta chain) was sequenced in a study of cytomegalovirus exposure and HLA in healthy donors. The primer mix had 60 Vbeta and 13 Jbeta primers. The assay was immunoSEQ multiplex PCR, and TCRdb's table has in-frame clones only and misses some. The sample shows 35,000 to 50,000 clones, approximately 77% of them seen only once. The ends lost 6 bases at V and 7 bases at J; junction bases unmatched: 11. Germline V gives CDR1 SGHNT, CDR2 YENEEA. CDR3 length: 14 residues. The V call is TRBV11-3, the J call TRBJ1-2; TRBD1 matches 7 bases. This TCR was sampled from a man aged 30 to 39 in good health and CMV-seronegative. The sample taken for sequencing was PBMCs. The CDR3 spells CASRRHTGAGGYTF. The CDR3 nucleotides are TGTGCCAGCAGGCGACACACAGGGGCCGGTGGCTACACCTTC.